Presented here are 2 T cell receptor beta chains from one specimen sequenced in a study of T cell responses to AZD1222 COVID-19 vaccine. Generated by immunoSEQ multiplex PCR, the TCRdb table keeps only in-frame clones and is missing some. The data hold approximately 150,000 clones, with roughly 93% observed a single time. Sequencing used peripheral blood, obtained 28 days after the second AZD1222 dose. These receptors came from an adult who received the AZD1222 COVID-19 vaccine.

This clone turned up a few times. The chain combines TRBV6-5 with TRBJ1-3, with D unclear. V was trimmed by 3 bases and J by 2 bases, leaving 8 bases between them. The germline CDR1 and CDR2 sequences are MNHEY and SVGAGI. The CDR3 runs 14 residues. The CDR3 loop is CASSYSFTGNTIYF. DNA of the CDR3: TGTGCCAGCAGTTATTCATTTACTGGAAACACCATATATTTT.

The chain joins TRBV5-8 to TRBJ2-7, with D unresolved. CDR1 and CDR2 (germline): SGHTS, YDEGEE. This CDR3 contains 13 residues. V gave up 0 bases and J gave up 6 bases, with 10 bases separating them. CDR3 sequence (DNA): TGTGCCAGCAGCTTGGAGGCCCCCCTCGAGCAGTACTTC. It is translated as CASSLEAPLEQYF.